A selection of T cell receptor beta chains follows, all from one sample in a study of PD-L1 blockade in urothelial cancer. Sequenced by immunoSEQ multiplex PCR; TCRdb stores in-frame clones only, minus some. The sample has about 71,000 clones; about 89% are singletons. The source material was PBMCs, sampled around atezolizumab (anti-PD-L1) treatment. These receptor sequences come from a man in his fifties or sixties with urothelial cancer. Both conserved end residues are part of each CDR3. A D gene is named only where the DNA matches it firmly. A row's size may be missing; if present it is once, few, many or a size class.

cdr3_aa	cdr3_nt	v_call	j_call	d_call	clone_size
CASSLVGTSGRETQYF	TGTGCCAGCAGCTTAGTAGGGACTAGCGGGAGAGAGACCCAGTACTTC	TRBV11-2	TRBJ2-5	TRBD2	.
CAISGIPGQGATEAFF	TGTGCCATCAGTGGGATTCCGGGACAGGGGGCCACTGAAGCTTTCTTT	TRBV10-3	TRBJ1-1	TRBD1	.
CASSVTRYEQYF	TGTGCCAGCAGCGTAACGAGGTACGAGCAGTACTTC	TRBV7-2	TRBJ2-7	.	.
CATSSRGSNEQFF	TGTGCCACCAGCTCCAGAGGTAGCAATGAGCAGTTCTTC	TRBV15	TRBJ2-1	.	.
CASSAPGPPPVYEQYF	TGTGCCAGCAGTGCACCAGGGCCACCGCCTGTCTACGAGCAGTACTTC	TRBV2	TRBJ2-7	.	.
CASSMYSYNSPLHF	TGTGCCAGTAGTATGTACTCCTATAATTCACCCCTCCACTTT	TRBV19	TRBJ1-6	.	.
CASSLAAGEYTGELFF	TGTGCCAGCAGCTTGGCGGCAGGGGAGTACACCGGGGAGCTGTTTTTT	TRBV5-6	TRBJ2-2	.	.
CASRDPGTGKRNEQYF	TGTGCCAGCAGAGATCCGGGGACAGGAAAAAGGAACGAGCAGTACTTC	TRBV28	TRBJ2-7	TRBD1	once
CASSKVTGGYEQYF	TGCGCCAGCAGCAAGGTGACAGGGGGCTACGAGCAGTACTTC	TRBV10-1	TRBJ2-7	TRBD1	.
CASSVGTGPLAKNIQYF	TGTGCCAGCAGCGTAGGGACAGGGCCACTAGCCAAAAACATTCAGTACTTC	TRBV9	TRBJ2-4	TRBD1	.
CASSPRDRNIQYF	TGTGCCAGCAGCCCCCGGGACAGAAACATTCAGTACTTC	TRBV9	TRBJ2-4	TRBD1	.
CATGTGTNTEAFF	TGTGCCACCGGGACAGGGACGAACACTGAAGCTTTCTTT	TRBV15	TRBJ1-1	TRBD1	.
CASSRVGTGPGELFF	TGTGCCAGCAGCAGGGTGGGGACAGGTCCCGGGGAGCTGTTTTTT	TRBV5-6	TRBJ2-2	TRBD1	.
CASSPGVGTVEQYF	TGTGCCAGCTCACCCGGGGTTGGGACAGTCGAGCAGTACTTC	TRBV18	TRBJ2-7	TRBD1	.
CASSLVTGGGNEAFF	TGCGCCAGCAGCTTGGTCACGGGAGGGGGGAATGAAGCTTTCTTT	TRBV5-1	TRBJ1-1	.	once
CASSPGGTANTGELFF	TGCGCCAGCAGCCCGGGGGGGACCGCGAACACCGGGGAGCTGTTTTTT	TRBV5-1	TRBJ2-2	TRBD2	.
CASCGGEGETNEKLFF	TGTGCCAGCTGCGGGGGGGAGGGGGAAACTAATGAAAAACTGTTTTTT	TRBV21-1	TRBJ1-4	.	.
CASSALAGKDYEQYF	TGTGCCAGCAGCGCCTTAGCGGGGAAGGACTACGAGCAGTACTTC	TRBV7-8	TRBJ2-7	TRBD2	.
CASGLSGTLRSPAEAFF	TGTGCTAGTGGTTTGTCAGGGACTCTCAGGTCGCCCGCTGAAGCTTTCTTT	TRBV12-5	TRBJ1-1	.	.
CASSTDRAPHYGYTF	TGTGCCAGCAGTACTGACAGAGCCCCTCACTATGGCTACACCTTC	TRBV25-1	TRBJ1-2	.	.
CASSTLTSGRALETQYF	TGTGCCAGCAGCACCTTAACTAGCGGGAGGGCCCTTGAGACCCAGTACTTC	TRBV5-4	TRBJ2-5	TRBD2	.
CASSPTGTVNSPLHF	TGTGCCAGCAGCCCCACCGGGACAGTTAATTCACCCCTCCACTTT	TRBV11-2	TRBJ1-6	TRBD1	.
CASSTGQGYTGELFF	TGTGCCAGCAGCACGGGACAGGGTTACACCGGGGAGCTGTTTTTT	TRBV5-8	TRBJ2-2	TRBD1	.
CASSLSNQGHNEQFF	TGTGCCAGCAGTTTGAGCAACCAGGGGCACAATGAGCAGTTCTTC	TRBV28	TRBJ2-1	.	.
CASRATGLTSTDTQYF	TGCGCCAGCAGGGCCACGGGACTAACTAGCACAGATACGCAGTATTTT	TRBV5-1	TRBJ2-3	TRBD2	.
CASSLDRGGTDTQYF	TGTGCCAGCAGCCTTGACAGGGGTGGGACAGATACGCAGTATTTT	TRBV9	TRBJ2-3	TRBD1	.
CASPSGTRGMNEQFF	TGTGCCAGCCCCTCCGGGACACGGGGCATGAATGAGCAGTTCTTC	TRBV5-6	TRBJ2-1	.	.